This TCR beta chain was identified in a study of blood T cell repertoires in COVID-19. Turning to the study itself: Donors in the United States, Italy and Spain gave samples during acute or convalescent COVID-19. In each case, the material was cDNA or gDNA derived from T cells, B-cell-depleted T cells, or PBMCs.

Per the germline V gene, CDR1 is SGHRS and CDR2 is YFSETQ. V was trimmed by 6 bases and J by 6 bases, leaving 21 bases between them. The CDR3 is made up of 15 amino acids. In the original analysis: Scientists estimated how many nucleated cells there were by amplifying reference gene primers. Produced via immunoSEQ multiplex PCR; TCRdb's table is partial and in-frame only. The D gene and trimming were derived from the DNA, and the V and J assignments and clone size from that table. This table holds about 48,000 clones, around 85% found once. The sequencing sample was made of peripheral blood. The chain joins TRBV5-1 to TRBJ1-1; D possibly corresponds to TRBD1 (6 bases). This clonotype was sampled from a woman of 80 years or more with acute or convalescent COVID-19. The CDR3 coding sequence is TGCGCCAGCAAAGCCGGTGGGGGCCCTGTACCTGAAGCTTTCTTT. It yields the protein CASKAGGGPVPEAFF.